A selection of T cell receptor beta chains follows, all from one sample in a study of sequential checkpoint blockade in melanoma. Some clones are missing from TCRdb's copy, which holds only in-frame ones; the method was immunoSEQ multiplex PCR. Found here are about 12,000 clones, roughly a quarter of them singletons; the top ten hold roughly 15%. Sample: tumor tissue (inferred from file names), taken from a patient given nivolumab and ipilimumab in sequence. The source is a human donor with melanoma. Each CDR3 is given with its conserved first and last residue. A D gene is named only where the DNA matches it firmly. Not every row has a clone size; where given, it reads once, few, many or a size class.

TRBV7-6,-,TRBJ1-1,-,CASSLVAGRPDTEAFF,TGTGCCAGCAGCTTAGTTGCAGGGCGTCCGGACACTGAAGCTTTCTTT
TRBV12-5,TRBD2,TRBJ2-1,many,CASSLGAAGGGNEQFF,TGTGCCAGCTCCCTAGGGGCTGCGGGAGGGGGAAATGAGCAGTTCTTC
TRBV6-8,-,TRBJ1-3,-,CASSYTSSNPGNTIYF,TGTGCCAGCAGTTACACCTCAAGCAATCCCGGAAACACCATATATTTT
TRBV28,-,TRBJ1-2,few,CASSLANYGYTF,TGTGCCAGCAGTTTAGCTAACTATGGCTACACCTTC
TRBV2,TRBD2,TRBJ2-7,few,CASSLGGYEQYF,TGTGCCAGCAGCCTCGGGGGGTACGAGCAGTACTTC
TRBV6-8,TRBD2,TRBJ2-7,many,CASSRPIEGTGGEQYF,TGTGCCAGCAGCCGTCCTATCGAGGGGACGGGGGGTGAGCAGTACTTC
TRBV5-1,TRBD1,TRBJ2-5,-,CASSPILRQGTWETQYF,TGCGCCAGCAGCCCGATCCTTCGACAGGGGACTTGGGAGACCCAGTACTTC
TRBV6-8,-,TRBJ1-2,-,CASSYSKDSMSYGYTF,TGTGCCAGCAGTTACTCGAAGGACTCCATGTCTTATGGCTACACCTTC
TRBV1,-,TRBJ2-3,-,CTSSQDLGDSKEDTQYF,TGCACCAGCAGCCAAGATCTGGGAGACTCCAAGGAAGATACGCAGTATTTT
TRBV11-3,TRBD2,TRBJ2-7,many,CASSQGQAGMGEQYF,TGTGCCAGCAGCCAAGGGCAAGCGGGAATGGGCGAGCAGTACTTC